This T cell receptor (beta chain) was retrieved from a study of identical twins. The V gene's germline CDR1 is SGHTA and CDR2 FQGNSA. The CDR3 has 13 amino acids. Remarks on this clonotype: At one end the junction does not follow the germline gene, possibly because of a read error.

TCRdb reanalysed the 5' RACE reads using MiXCR and keeps one entry per CDR3 protein. The sample carries under 450,000 distinct CDR3 sequences, approximately 18% recorded once. The rearrangement uses TRBV7-2 and TRBJ2-2; 7 bases fit TRBD2. The sequencing sample was made of naive T cells sorted from blood. This receptor was obtained from a man aged 45 to 65 in good health. The CDR3 sequence is CASSLAGSRELFF. CDR3 DNA: TGTGCCAGCAGTTTAGCGGGCAGTCGGGAGCTGTTTTTT. Full variable domain (missing parts from reference TRBV7-2 and TRBJ2-2): GAGVSQSPSNKVTEKGKDVELRCDPISGHTALYWYRQSLGQGLEFLIYFQGNSAPDKSGLPSDRFSAERTGGSVSTLTIQRTQQEDSAVYLCASSLAGSRELFFGEGSRLTVL.